This paragraph covers one T cell receptor beta chain sequence. In the original workflow: Reference gene primers were amplified, and this amplification served to estimate nucleated cell counts. The table came from immunoSEQ multiplex PCR; TCRdb's copy has only in-frame clones and leaves some out. V and J calls plus clone size are reproduced from that table; the DNA served to infer D and trimming. The data contain 350,000 to 500,000 clones, about 88% of them singletons. All enrollees were roughly 18 to 95 years old and from 24 US areas. Clinical history reported by participants formed the basis on which cohorts were assigned. During the 2 weeks before they entered the study, exposed participants had met someone with a PCR-confirmed or clinician-diagnosed COVID-19 case. The CDR3 runs to 14 residues. V shed 2 bases and J shed 3 bases, with 11 bases lying between them. CDR1 is LGHDT and CDR2 is YNNKEL in the germline V gene (reference sequence).

These data come from a study of blood T cell repertoires in COVID-19. The sequence was collected from a woman aged 18-29 years who had been exposed to COVID-19. Sequenced material: PBMCs or T cells enriched from blood (not recorded which). V is TRBV3-1 (or the pseudogene TRBV3-2) and J is TRBJ2-7, with D perhaps TRBD2 (6 bases). The CDR3 nucleotides are TGTGCCAGCAGCCAATCTAGCGTTGGCTACGAGCAGTACTTC. The encoded protein is CASSQSSVGYEQYF.